One and the same sample provided the 32 T cell receptor beta chains below, sequenced in a study of OX40 agonist ivuxolimab in advanced cancers. The method was immunoSEQ multiplex PCR; TCRdb's version includes in-frame clones alone and lacks a portion of them. The sample contains fewer than 3,000 clones, about 72% of which appear only once. The specimen comprised CD4+ or CD8+ T cells sorted from blood, sampled in a trial of the OX40 agonist ivuxolimab. The receptors derive from an adult with an advanced solid tumor such as melanoma, head and neck, liver or kidney cancer.

The chain couples TRBV13 to TRBJ1-2; 7 nucleotides line up with TRBD1. CDR3 size: 16 residues. The ends lost 3 bases at V and 6 bases at J; junction bases unmatched: 13. Germline V gene lookup returns CDR1 PRHDT and CDR2 FYEKMQ (reference sequence). DNA of the CDR3: TGTGCCAGCAGCTTTAGGGGGCCAGGGGAAGAGGATGGCTACACCTTC. Amino acid sequence: CASSFRGPGEEDGYTF.

The chain employs TRBV28 and TRBJ2-3, with D possibly matching TRBD2 (6 bases). The CDR3 consists of 17 residues. V was trimmed by 6 bases and J by 0 bases, leaving 19 bases between them. Germline V gene sequence: CDR1 MDHEN, CDR2 SYDVKM. The CDR3 protein is CASRGLVSGGSTDTQYF. In nucleotides, the CDR3 is TGTGCCAGCAGGGGACTGGTTAGCGGAGGTAGCACAGATACGCAGTATTTT.

This rearrangement joins TRBV15 to TRBJ1-5, with D maybe TRBD1 (6 bases). V was clipped by 5 bases and J by 5 bases, with 16 bases between them. This CDR3 is 15 amino acids long. The germline gives CDR1 LNHNV, CDR2 YYDKDF (reference sequence). This chain's CDR3 is CATSGRGTSDQPQHF. The CDR3 nucleotides read TGTGCCACCAGCGGAAGGGGGACATCGGATCAGCCCCAGCATTTT. Combining the CDR3 with reference TRBV15 and TRBJ1-5 gives the whole variable domain DAMVIQNPRYQVTQFGKPVTLSCSQTLNHNVMYWYQQKSSQAPKLLFHYYDKDFNNEADTPDNFQSRRPNTSFCFLDIRSPGLGDTAMYLCATSGRGTSDQPQHFGDGTRLSIL.

V and J are TRBV18 and TRBJ1-1, with TRBD1 identical over 10 bases. CDR1 and CDR2 (germline): KGHSH, LQKENI. The CDR3 is 18 residues long. V trimming: 1 base; J trimming: 0 bases; junction bases outside the gene matches: 8. In nucleotides, the CDR3 is TGTGCCAGCTCACCACTTGGGACAGGGGAATTGGTGAACACTGAAGCTTTCTTT. It codes for CASSPLGTGELVNTEAFF.

This clone was detected once. The V and J genes are TRBV19 and TRBJ2-7; 9 positions agree with TRBD1. CDR1 is LNHDA, CDR2 SQIVND, per germline (reference sequence). The CDR3 runs to 15 residues. After removal of 5 bases from V and 0 bases from J, the junction contained 5 bases not matched to a gene. DNA of the CDR3: TGTGCCAGTAGTGCCGGGACAGGGAGCTCCTACGAGCAGTACTTC. The encoded protein is CASSAGTGSSYEQYF.

This chain links TRBV19 with TRBJ2-4; no clear D gene. The CDR3 totals 16 residues. The V end lost 5 bases, the J end lost 3 bases, and 17 bases lay between the germline ends. Germline-derived CDR1 and CDR2 are LNHDA and SQIVND (reference sequence). The CDR3 is CASSASLNLGKNIQYF. The DNA of the CDR3 is TGTGCCAGTAGTGCCTCACTTAATCTGGGCAAAAACATTCAGTACTTC.

This chain joins TRBV28 and TRBJ2-7, with 7 bases lining up with TRBD1. CDR3 length equals 12 residues. The germline CDR1 and CDR2 sequences are MDHEN and SYDVKM. V trimming: 5 bases; J trimming: 5 bases; junction bases outside the gene matches: 3. In DNA form, the CDR3 reads TGTGCCAGCAGTCCTACAGGGGACGAGCAGTACTTC. It yields the protein CASSPTGDEQYF.

The V and J genes are TRBV7-9 and TRBJ1-5; tentative D call: TRBD1 (5 bases). This CDR3 contains 13 residues. V lost 5 bases to trimming and J lost 3 bases, with 8 bases between them. Germline V gene lookup returns CDR1 SEHNR and CDR2 FQNEAQ (reference sequence). CDR3 loop: CASSAGDNQPQHF. CDR3 nucleotide sequence: TGTGCCAGCAGCGCGGGGGACAATCAGCCCCAGCATTTT.

The chain joins TRBV30 to TRBJ2-3, with TRBD2 identical over 7 bases. From germline, CDR1 is GTSNPN and CDR2 SVGIG (reference sequence). The CDR3 loop spans 13 amino acids. V dropped 2 bases and J dropped 4; count of bases not matched to a gene: 3. The CDR3 reads CAWSPTSSDTQYF. DNA of the CDR3: TGTGCCTGGAGTCCGACTAGCTCAGATACGCAGTATTTT.

By sample fraction, this clone is large. The genes are TRBV4-1 and TRBJ1-1, with 9 nucleotides matching TRBD1. Trimming took 1 base from V and 0 from J; bases not matched to a gene: 3. The CDR3 sequence is 16 residues long. CDR1 and CDR2 from the germline V gene are MGHRA and YSYEKL. The DNA of the CDR3 is TGCGCCAGCAGCCAAGGTGACAGGGGGATGAACACTGAAGCTTTCTTT. This encodes CASSQGDRGMNTEAFF.

The chain employs TRBV19 and TRBJ2-1; TRBD2 matches at 9 bases. This CDR3 comprises 14 residues. The J segment lost 6 bases and the V segment lost 8 bases, leaving 8 bases of the junction unmatched. Germline V gives CDR1 LNHDA, CDR2 SQIVND (reference sequence). In DNA, the CDR3 is TGTGCCAGTGGGGGGCGGGAGGGCCTCAATGAGCAGTTCTTC. This codes for CASGGREGLNEQFF.

A few counts support this clone. The chain is built from TRBV4-1 and TRBJ1-1, with 8 nucleotides matching TRBD1. Germline V gene data show CDR1 as MGHRA and CDR2 as YSYEKL. V lost 4 bases and J lost 5; bases outside the gene matches: 12. The CDR3 sequence is 16 residues long. CDR3 sequence reads: CASSPRTGPKGTEAFF. The CDR3 DNA reads TGCGCCAGCAGCCCTCGGACAGGGCCTAAGGGAACTGAAGCTTTCTTT.

The rearrangement joins TRBV19 to TRBJ2-7, with D possibly TRBD1 on 6 matching bases. V dropped 8 bases and J dropped 0 bases, with 11 bases sitting between them. The CDR3 has 13 amino acids. CDR1 and CDR2 (germline): LNHDA, SQIVND (reference sequence). This CDR3 reads CASYDRLSYEQYF. For the CDR3, the DNA is TGTGCCAGTTACGACAGGCTCTCCTACGAGCAGTACTTC.

The chain uses TRBV28 and TRBJ2-2; D uncertain. This CDR3 region has 15 residues. Looked up from germline, CDR1 is MDHEN and CDR2 is SYDVKM. V lost 5 bases and J 1 base, leaving 11 bases between the germline ends. CDR3 in DNA: TGTGCCAGCAGTGACCCGTGGGGGAACACCGGGGAGCTGTTTTTT. It encodes CASSDPWGNTGELFF.

DNA of the CDR3: TGCGCCAGCAGCTTGAGGGAGGGAAGTATGAACACTGAAGCTTTCTTT. It encodes CASSLREGSMNTEAFF. V is TRBV5-1 and J is TRBJ1-1; D gene uncertain. The CDR3 totals 16 residues. V was trimmed by 1 base and J by 0 bases, leaving 13 bases between them. Germline CDR1 is SGHRS and CDR2 is YFSETQ.

This sequence joins TRBV28 and TRBJ2-2, with D possibly matching TRBD1 (6 bases). Germline CDR1 and CDR2: MDHEN and SYDVKM. Trimming stripped 5 bases from V and 0 bases from J, with 10 bases between. The CDR3 is 15 residues long. This CDR3 is CASSPGTSNTGELFF. Here the CDR3 DNA reads TGTGCCAGCAGTCCCGGGACATCGAACACCGGGGAGCTGTTTTTT.

In its sample, this clone is hyperexpanded. This chain links TRBV7-9 with TRBJ2-2, with 10 bases fitting TRBD1. Germline V gives CDR1 SEHNR, CDR2 FQNEAQ (reference sequence). The CDR3 has 17 residues. V was clipped by 5 bases and J by 3 bases; unmatched bases: 9. The CDR3 DNA is TGTGCCAGCAGCGGCACCTCCGGGACAGGGGACACCGGGGAGCTGTTTTTT. As protein: CASSGTSGTGDTGELFF.

The chain carries TRBV14 and TRBJ2-5; the D gene is possibly TRBD2 (6 bases). V was shortened by 2 bases and J by 5 bases, with 9 bases between the two germline ends. The CDR3 spans 13 residues. The germline V gene encodes CDR1 SGHDN and CDR2 FVKESK. CDR3 nucleotides: TGTGCCAGCAGCCAATGGGAGGAGGAGACCCAGTACTTC. Amino acids: CASSQWEEETQYF.

The gene calls are TRBV9 and TRBJ2-5, with 9 bases that match TRBD2. The trim removed 4 bases at V and 2 bases at J, leaving 3 bases unmatched. The CDR3 runs to 14 residues. Germline V gene data show CDR1 as SGDLS and CDR2 as YYNGEE. The CDR3 region is CASSTTSGQETQYF. CDR3 nucleotides: TGTGCCAGCAGCACGACTAGCGGTCAAGAGACCCAGTACTTC.

This CDR3 is CSVAGQGVQETQYF. CDR3 nucleotides: TGCAGCGTTGCCGGACAGGGGGTCCAAGAGACCCAGTACTTC. The rearrangement links TRBV29-1 to TRBJ2-5, with TRBD1 matching 10 bases. Per germline, CDR1 SQVTM and CDR2 ANQGSEA. The CDR3 extends over 14 amino acids. V was clipped by 4 bases and J by 1 base; unmatched bases: 3. Full variable domain (missing parts from reference TRBV29-1 and TRBJ2-5): SAVISQKPSRDICQRGTSLTIQCQVDSQVTMMFWYRQQPGQSLTLIATANQGSEATYESGFVIDKFPISRPNLTFSTLTVSNMSPEDSSIYLCSVAGQGVQETQYFGPGTRLLVL.

This clone has only a few counts. The genes are TRBV15 and TRBJ1-2; D uncertain. The V and J ends lost 1 base and 6 bases respectively, with 15 bases between them. Per germline, CDR1 LNHNV and CDR2 YYDKDF (reference sequence). This CDR3 has 15 residues. The CDR3 DNA follows: TGTGCCACCAGCAGAGGCCACGGCAGGCGCGATGGCTACACCTTC. Translated: CATSRGHGRRDGYTF.

The gene calls are TRBV28 and TRBJ2-7, with D possibly matching TRBD1 (5 bases). Germline CDR1 and CDR2: MDHEN and SYDVKM. CDR3 length: 14 amino acids. V was cut by 8 bases and J by 1 base, with 15 bases left in between. CDR3: CASSFEGASYEQYF. DNA of the CDR3: TGTGCCAGCTCGTTTGAAGGGGCATCCTACGAGCAGTACTTC.

V and J are TRBV5-1 and TRBJ2-7; TRBD2 matches at 9 bases. Germline V gene sequence: CDR1 SGHRS, CDR2 YFSETQ. CDR3 size: 14 residues. With 5 bases clipped from V and 4 bases from J, the junction kept 7 bases outside the gene matches. The chain's CDR3 is CASRAAGGWYEQYF. CDR3 nucleotide sequence: TGCGCCAGCAGAGCAGCGGGAGGTTGGTACGAGCAGTACTTC.

The V gene is TRBV7-2, the J gene TRBJ1-3; D remains unclear. The V end was cut by 4 bases, the J end by 3 bases, with 10 bases between. This CDR3 has 14 amino acids. Germline V gene lookup returns CDR1 SGHTA and CDR2 FQGNSA. The CDR3 sequence: CASSSLEFGNTIYF. For the CDR3, the DNA is TGTGCCAGCAGCTCCCTGGAGTTTGGAAACACCATATATTTT.

The rearrangement uses TRBV28 and TRBJ2-1; no definite D call. This CDR3 is built from 14 residues. V shed 3 bases and J shed 5 bases, with 11 bases lying between them. In germline, CDR1 is MDHEN, CDR2 SYDVKM. The DNA of the CDR3 is TGTGCCAGCAGTTTCGACCCCTCAAACAATGAGCAGTTCTTC. It specifies CASSFDPSNNEQFF.

This clone has a single count. The chain links TRBV19 to TRBJ1-1; D is possibly TRBD1 (5 bases). The CDR3 length is 12 residues. Germline V lookup: CDR1 LNHDA, CDR2 SQIVND (reference sequence). The CDR3 nucleotides read TGTGCAGCAGGGTGGATGAACACTGAAGCTTTCTTT. This encodes CAAGWMNTEAFF.

This chain uses TRBV2 with TRBJ2-5; tentatively, D is TRBD1 (7 bases). Per germline, CDR1 SNHLY and CDR2 FYNNEI. V lost 9 bases to trimming and J lost 3 bases, with 23 bases between them. The CDR3 is 16 residues long. This CDR3 reads CASQTGQGGREETQYF. CDR3 sequence (DNA): TGTGCCAGTCAAACGGGGCAGGGGGGCCGGGAAGAGACCCAGTACTTC.

This clone was seen just once. The rearrangement joins TRBV29-1 to TRBJ2-7; perhaps TRBD1 as D (5 bases). Trimming left V 0 bases short and J 3 bases short, with 9 bases between. Looked up from germline, CDR1 is SQVTM and CDR2 is ANQGSEA. This CDR3 comprises 13 residues. The CDR3 DNA follows: TGCAGCGTTGAAGAAGACAGTGGCTACGAGCAGTACTTC. It codes for CSVEEDSGYEQYF.

The gene calls are TRBV6-1 and TRBJ2-2; TRBD1 might be the D (5 bases). Deletions cut 1 base from V and 3 bases from J, with 6 bases between. The length of the CDR3 is 14 residues. CDR1 and CDR2 (germline): MNHNS, SASEGT. In nucleotides, the CDR3 is TGTGCCAGCAGTGAAGGGGGCGACACCGGGGAGCTGTTTTTT. Translation gives CASSEGGDTGELFF.

The chain links TRBV4-1 to TRBJ1-1, with 9 bases identical to TRBD1. V lost 8 bases, J lost 0 bases, and 7 bases stayed unmatched. From germline, CDR1 is MGHRA and CDR2 YSYEKL. This CDR3 comprises 15 residues. The CDR3: CASSQGAGMNTEAFF. DNA of the CDR3: TGCGCCAGCTCACAGGGGGCAGGGATGAACACTGAAGCTTTCTTT.

The chain couples TRBV4-1 to TRBJ1-6, with a weak D call TRBD1 (5 bases). CDR3 length: 15 residues. Germline V CDR1 and CDR2: MGHRA, YSYEKL. V lost 0 bases and J 7 bases, leaving 10 bases between the germline ends. CDR3 bases: TGCGCCAGCAGCCAAGAGCAGGGAGGAAATTCACCCCTCCACTTT. This encodes CASSQEQGGNSPLHF.

J is TRBJ1-1 and V is TRBV9; D unclear. Germline CDR1 reads SGDLS; CDR2 reads YYNGEE. V was trimmed by 1 base and J by 1 base, leaving 8 bases between them. The CDR3 has 14 amino acids. CDR3 sequence reads: CASSVSGSNTEAFF. The CDR3 DNA sequence: TGTGCCAGCAGCGTAAGCGGGTCGAACACTGAAGCTTTCTTT.